The clone carrying this T cell receptor (beta chain) appeared a few times. The antigen is undetermined. Although they were nominally healthy when sampled, donors likely had unrecorded immune exposures. This sample stems from a study of cytomegalovirus exposure and HLA in healthy donors. Study-level findings and limits: In a later analysis, TCR association rates varied by HLA locus: DRB1 most, HLA-C fewest. The study listed under 200 cytomegalovirus-associated TCR beta chains. Roughly uniform sequencing depth across donors was assumed, possibly incorrectly.

CDR1 and CDR2 (germline): SEHNR, FQNEAQ (reference sequence). Trimming shortened V by 4 bases and J by 4 bases, and 10 bases separated the two germline ends. The CDR3 loop spans 13 amino acids. Amplification used 60 Vbeta primers and 13 Jbeta primers. The table came from immunoSEQ multiplex PCR; TCRdb's copy has only in-frame clones and leaves some out. The table includes 150,000 to 200,000 clones, approximately 78% detected once. Material: PBMCs. This clonotype originated in a woman in her late teens or twenties in good health and CMV-seronegative. This chain links TRBV7-9 with TRBJ1-2; D possibly corresponds to TRBD1 (5 bases). The CDR3 coding sequence is TGTGCCAGCAGCTCGATGACAGTCTATGGCTACACCTTC. Its translation is CASSSMTVYGYTF.